This TCR beta chain comes out of a study of blood T cell repertoires in COVID-19. Study-wide background: PBMCs, B-cell-depleted T cells, or T cells provided the cDNA or gDNA that made up the material.

V was clipped by 1 base and J by 1 base; unmatched bases: 4. This CDR3 comprises 15 residues. Looked up from germline, CDR1 is LNHNV and CDR2 is YYDKDF (reference sequence). Patients in Seattle were enrolled during active infection, then followed longitudinally. Profiled with immunoSEQ multiplex PCR; TCRdb holds only in-frame clones, not every one. This table has some 90,000 clones, 80% to 90% appearing once. The chain recombines TRBV15 with TRBJ2-7, with 7 bases that match TRBD1. This receptor was taken from a man aged 50 to 60 with COVID-19, enrolled during active disease. The sample taken for sequencing was peripheral blood. The CDR3 region has the DNA TGTGCCACCAGCAGAGCACCGGGACAGTCCTACGAGCAGTACTTC. Translating gives CATSRAPGQSYEQYF.